Sequencing of this TCR beta chain was carried out in a study of regulatory T cells in long-lasting Graves disease. Of note for this clonotype: The antigen remains undetermined.

Germline CDR1 LGHNA, CDR2 YNFKEQ. Trimming pared 1 base from V and 3 bases from J, leaving 12 bases between. The CDR3 has 15 residues. Study conclusions and caveats: Persistent patients shared more public clonotypes (about 2,700) than newly diagnosed patients (around 910).

CDR3-region Arm-PCR and iRepertoire HTBI primers produced the TCR beta libraries. A single record per CDR3 protein comes from TCRdb applying MiXCR to the multiplex PCR reads. The data show about 330,000 distinct CDR3 sequences, around 15% seen once. As for time point: newly diagnosed GD, antithyroid drugs for less than 3 months. The authors made the TCR library using RNA they extracted from PBMCs. It was an endocrinology department in Xi'an, China, that provided the patients. The same sample was also studied in work on T cells in Graves' hyperthyroidism and ophthalmopathy. That investigation notes: The HTBI primer set drove a first-round RT-PCR of the TCR CDR3.

This specimen was peripheral blood mononuclear cells (PBMCs), taken at new diagnosis, from a patient treated with antithyroid drugs. The receptor was derived from a young woman with Graves disease. V is TRBV4-2 and J is TRBJ1-1, with D tentatively TRBD1 (5 bases). Here the CDR3 DNA reads TGTGCCAGCAGCCAAGTCTCAGGGAGTTACACTGAAGCTTTCTTT. This translates into CASSQVSGSYTEAFF.